These 4 T cell receptor beta chains originate from one sample sequenced in a study of blood T cell repertoires in COVID-19. TCRdb keeps only in-frame clones here, not all; method: immunoSEQ multiplex PCR. This sample yields nearly 200,000 clones, of which 65% to 85% are seen a single time; less than 8.5% belongs to the top ten. The sample was PBMCs or T cells enriched from blood (not recorded which). The receptors stem from a man aged 40-55 years who had recovered from COVID-19.

This chain joins TRBV6-2 or TRBV6-3 and TRBJ2-1; 10 positions match TRBD1. V lost 2 bases and J lost 8; bases outside the gene matches: 9. The CDR3 has 16 residues. Per germline, CDR1 MNHEY and CDR2 SVGEGT. This CDR3 reads CASSYTTGGIMDEQFF. The CDR3, as DNA: TGTGCCAGCAGTTACACGACAGGGGGCATTATGGATGAGCAGTTCTTC.

This chain uses TRBV10-3 with TRBJ1-2, with a tentative D call TRBD1 (5 bases). Trimming pared 7 bases from V and 6 bases from J, leaving 18 bases between. This CDR3 spans 14 amino acids. Germline CDR1 is ENHRY and CDR2 is SYGVKD. CDR3 region: CAITGQGAWHGYTF. The DNA for the CDR3 is TGTGCCATCACCGGGCAGGGCGCGTGGCATGGCTACACCTTC.

The CDR3 spells CASSFSRAAFYEQYF. CDR3 DNA: TGTGCCAGCAGCTTTTCCAGGGCGGCCTTCTACGAGCAGTACTTC. V gene TRBV7-7 combines with J gene TRBJ2-7, with D possibly TRBD1 on 5 matching bases. Germline loops: CDR1 SSHAT, CDR2 FNYEAQ (reference sequence). There are 15 residues in the CDR3. V was clipped by 3 bases and J by 3 bases, with 15 bases between them.

The gene calls are TRBV18 and TRBJ1-4, with 9 bases matching TRBD1. The germline V gene encodes CDR1 KGHSH and CDR2 LQKENI. J was trimmed by 7 bases and V by 8 bases; bases with no gene match: 5. The CDR3 has 13 amino acids. The CDR3 reads CASHGTGSEKLFF. In nucleotides, the CDR3 is TGTGCCAGCCACGGGACAGGGAGTGAAAAACTGTTTTTT.